Reported below is one T cell receptor (beta chain). Using immunoSEQ multiplex PCR, the repertoire was profiled, and TCRdb retains in-frame clones only, with some absent. The sample has some 74,000 clones, over 90% seen once. These data come from a study of control samples from healthy donors and cancer patients. Sequencing used blood. The source of this sequence is a woman aged 25 to 39 in good health.

CDR3 coding DNA: TGTGCCAGCAGTTCCTGGGACAGGGGATTTCCCCTCCACTTT. Translation: CASSSWDRGFPLHF. The chain couples TRBV27 to TRBJ1-6; 10 bases fit TRBD1. The V segment lost 4 bases and the J segment 13 bases; nucleotides outside the gene matches: 7. The V gene's germline CDR1 is MNHEY and CDR2 SMNVEV (reference sequence). The CDR3 is 14 amino acids.